This T cell receptor beta chain is from a study of blood T cell repertoires in COVID-19. This CDR3 has 16 residues. Trimming removed 2 bases from V and 7 bases from J, with 21 bases in between. Germline lookup yields CDR1 GTSNPN and CDR2 SVGIG (reference sequence). Produced via immunoSEQ multiplex PCR; TCRdb's table is partial and in-frame only. Here the sample spans nearly 350,000 clones, over 75% being singletons. Individuals aged about 18 to 90 years were recruited from around 22 US areas. Cohort assignment relied on participant-reported clinical history. The chain joins TRBV30 to TRBJ1-5; D is ambiguous. The receptor was derived from a woman younger than 45 who had recovered from COVID-19. Sequencing was performed on PBMCs or T cells enriched from blood (not recorded which). The CDR3 bases are TGTGCCTGGAGTTTGAAGGGAGGAGGCAAAAACCAGCCCCAGCATTTT. Translating it yields CAWSLKGGGKNQPQHF.